The present T cell receptor (beta chain) was sequenced within a study of T cell repertoires in cytomegalovirus infection. Germline CDR1 is SGHTA and CDR2 is FQGNSA. CDR3 length: 15 amino acids. V gave up 3 bases and J gave up 5 bases; unmatched junction bases: 7. This clonotype was seen at least ten times. Its target is not known. General study results and limits: The response measured ex vivo was dominated by TCR beta clonotypes (HLA-C-restricted and CMV-specific).

TCRdb re-called the reads with MiXCR, one entry per CDR3 protein. The sample includes approximately 310,000 distinct CDR3 sequences, roughly 25% of them seen just once. This sequence originates from a human donor in good health (CMV status not recorded). Some clones in this sample may be carry-over from other donors' samples. The sequencing here drew on cultured PBMCs, taken from culture after CMV antigen stimulation. This chain uses TRBV7-2 with TRBJ1-5; 7 bases align to TRBD1. DNA for the CDR3: TGTGCCAGCAGCTTCCGGACAGGAGAGGATCAGCCCCAGCATTTT. Its protein product is CASSFRTGEDQPQHF. Combining the CDR3 with reference TRBV7-2 and TRBJ1-5 gives the whole variable domain GAGVSQSPSNKVTEKGKDVELRCDPISGHTALYWYRQSLGQGLEFLIYFQGNSAPDKSGLPSDRFSAERTGGSVSTLTIQRTQQEDSAVYLCASSFRTGEDQPQHFGDGTRLSIL.